The 14 T cell receptor beta chains reported below all come from one sample, sequenced in a study of prognosis after radiotherapy for stage I lung cancer. From genomic DNA, two-round multiplex PCR was used to amplify TCR beta CDR3. The first round of PCR was done with primers that matched each TRBV and TRBJ gene. TCRdb passed the multiplex PCR reads through MiXCR, listing each CDR3 protein once. The table lists tens of thousands of distinct CDR3 sequences, roughly 44% of them singletons. Sample: PBMCs, taken before or after stereotactic body radiation therapy (not recorded which). Receptors were obtained from a donor at least 50 years old with non-small cell lung cancer.

Points on this clonotype: At one of its ends the junction is not consistent with the germline gene, which may arise from a read error. This chain joins TRBV13 and TRBJ2-2; TRBD1 agrees at 9 bases. Per the germline V gene, CDR1 is PRHDT and CDR2 is FYEKMQ (reference sequence). There are 15 residues in the CDR3. The CDR3 loop is CASIPGQGCTGELFF. In DNA, the CDR3 is TGTGCCAGCATCCCGGGACAGGGATGCACCGGTGAGCTGTTTTTT.

J is TRBJ2-1 and V is TRBV7-2, with 7 bases that match TRBD2. J was trimmed by 9 bases and V by 7 bases; bases with no gene match: 9. This CDR3 is 13 amino acids long. The germline gives CDR1 SGHTA, CDR2 FQGNSA. CDR3 nucleotide sequence: TGTGCCAGCACTGGGGGAGGGCCAGTTGAGCAGTTCTTC. Translated: CASTGGGPVEQFF.

By share, this clonotype counts as medium-sized. This rearrangement joins TRBV7-9 to TRBJ1-1; D unclear. Germline V gene lookup returns CDR1 SEHNR and CDR2 FQNEAQ (reference sequence). The V end was cut by 5 bases, the J end by 0 bases, with 10 bases between. This CDR3 is built from 14 residues. This CDR3 is CASSEGRMNTEAFF. The CDR3 nucleotides are TGTGCCAGCAGCGAAGGACGGATGAACACTGAAGCTTTCTTT. Using reference TRBV7-9 and TRBJ1-1 for the parts outside the CDR3, the full variable domain is DTGVSQNPRHKITKRGQNVTFRCDPISEHNRLYWYRQTLGQGPEFLTYFQNEAQLEKSRLLSDRFSAERPKGSFSTLEIQRTEQGDSAMYLCASSEGRMNTEAFFGQGTRLTVV.

This clonotype came up many times. V gene TRBV27 combines with J gene TRBJ1-5; no firm D call. Germline lookup yields CDR1 MNHEY and CDR2 SMNVEV (reference sequence). V shed 0 bases and J shed 7 bases, with 16 bases lying between them. This CDR3 region has 16 residues. The CDR3 region is CASSLSLDTLGQPQHF. CDR3 nucleotide sequence: TGTGCCAGCAGTTTATCACTAGACACCCTGGGGCAGCCCCAGCATTTT.

The chain recombines TRBV6-2 or TRBV6-3 with TRBJ1-5, with unresolved D. CDR3 length: 15 amino acids. The V and J ends lost 5 bases and 10 bases respectively, with 21 bases between them. The germline V gene encodes CDR1 MNHEY and CDR2 SVGEGT. DNA for the CDR3: TGTGCCAGCAGTGACCCCGCCACGTCTGGGTGTCCCCAGCATTTT. Encoded protein: CASSDPATSGCPQHF.

On this clonotype itself: A far bigger clonotype differs at one base, so this is likely a read error. This rearrangement joins TRBV7-9 to TRBJ1-1; D not certain. The CDR3 has 17 residues. Germline lookup yields CDR1 SEHNR and CDR2 FQNEAQ (reference sequence). V was shortened by 4 bases and J by 4 bases, with 22 bases between the two germline ends. The CDR3 coding sequence is TGTGCCAGCAGCTCTCCGGCCGGATGGGCTTTTACCACTGAAGCTTTCTTT. Translating it yields CASSSPAGWAFTTEAFF.

This clonotype was observed at least ten times. The chain has TRBV20-1 and TRBJ2-7; D is ambiguous. Trimming pared 5 bases from V and 5 bases from J, leaving 16 bases between. The germline V gene encodes CDR1 DFQATT and CDR2 SNEGSKA (reference sequence). CDR3 length equals 13 residues. The CDR3 reads CSARFYRSDEQYF. In nucleotides, the CDR3 is TGCAGTGCTCGGTTCTATAGGAGTGACGAGCAGTACTTC.

This clonotype was seen many times. The CDR3 protein is CASRTPGTENSPLHF. CDR3 coding DNA: TGTGCCAGCCGAACCCCGGGGACAGAGAATTCACCCCTCCACTTT. The chain has TRBV5-4 and TRBJ1-6; 7 bases are shared with TRBD1. The CDR3 spans 15 residues. The germline V gene has CDR1 SGHNT and CDR2 YYREEE (reference sequence). V lost 7 bases, J lost 7 bases, and 11 bases stayed unmatched.

This clonotype appeared many times. The CDR3 region has the DNA TGTGCCAGCAGCCCCCTAGCGGACCCCACAGATACGCAGTATTTT. This sequence encodes CASSPLADPTDTQYF. J is TRBJ2-3 and V is TRBV7-8, with TRBD2 identical over 7 bases. Germline trimming cut 5 bases from V and 2 bases from J; bases unmatched to any gene: 7. CDR1 is SGHVS, CDR2 FQNEAQ, per germline. The CDR3 is made up of 15 amino acids.

The chain couples TRBV30 to TRBJ2-2; D is perhaps TRBD1 (6 bases). The CDR3 extends over 15 amino acids. Trimming left V 0 bases short and J 10 bases short, with 18 bases between. The germline V gene encodes CDR1 GTSNPN and CDR2 SVGIG (reference sequence). CDR3 sequence: CAWSVPGAMSVELFF. For the CDR3, the DNA is TGTGCCTGGAGTGTCCCAGGGGCGATGTCCGTGGAGCTGTTTTTT.

This clonotype appeared many times. The CDR3 loop is CASSSGGGDSPLHF. In DNA, the CDR3 is TGTGCCAGCAGCTCCGGGGGGGGGGATTCACCCCTCCACTTT. The chain couples TRBV9 to TRBJ1-6, with D tentatively TRBD1 (5 bases). Trimming removed 4 bases from V and 8 bases from J, with 13 bases in between. CDR1 and CDR2 (germline): SGDLS, YYNGEE. The CDR3 runs 14 residues.

This clonotype was recorded many times. This CDR3 is CAWTPGSNTGELFF. In DNA, the CDR3 is TGTGCCTGGACCCCGGGAAGTAACACCGGGGAGCTGTTTTTT. The chain is built from TRBV30 and TRBJ2-2, with D perhaps matching TRBD2 (5 bases). CDR1 is GTSNPN and CDR2 is SVGIG in the germline V gene (reference sequence). CDR3 length: 14 residues. V was clipped by 4 bases and J by 2 bases, with 11 bases between them.

This clonotype has at least ten counts. The V gene is TRBV28, the J gene TRBJ2-4; no reliable D call. The V end lost 4 bases, the J end lost 8 bases, and 15 bases lay between the germline ends. This CDR3 comprises 14 residues. Per germline, CDR1 MDHEN and CDR2 SYDVKM. The CDR3 DNA follows: TGTGCCAGCAGTTCACGATCTGATAAAGACATTCAGTACTTC. Protein product: CASSSRSDKDIQYF.

Ten or more counts support this clonotype. The chain has TRBV4-3 and TRBJ2-2, with D unresolved. This CDR3 is 13 amino acids long. Trimming stripped 0 bases from V and 3 bases from J, with 2 bases between. Per the germline V gene, CDR1 is LGHNA and CDR2 is YSLEER. The CDR3 sequence: CASSQDYTGELFF. As DNA, the CDR3 is TGCGCCAGCAGCCAAGATTACACCGGGGAGCTGTTTTTT.